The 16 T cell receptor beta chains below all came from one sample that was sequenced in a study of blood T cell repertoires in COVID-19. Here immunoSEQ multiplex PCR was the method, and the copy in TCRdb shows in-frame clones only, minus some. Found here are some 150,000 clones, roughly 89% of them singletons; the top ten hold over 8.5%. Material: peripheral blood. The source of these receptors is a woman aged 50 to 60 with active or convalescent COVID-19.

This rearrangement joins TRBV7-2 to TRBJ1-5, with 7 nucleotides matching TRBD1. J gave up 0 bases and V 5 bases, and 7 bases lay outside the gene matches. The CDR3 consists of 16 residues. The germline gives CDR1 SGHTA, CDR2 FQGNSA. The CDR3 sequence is CASSPRQGVSNQPQHF. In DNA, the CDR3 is TGTGCCAGCAGCCCGCGACAGGGAGTTAGCAATCAGCCCCAGCATTTT.

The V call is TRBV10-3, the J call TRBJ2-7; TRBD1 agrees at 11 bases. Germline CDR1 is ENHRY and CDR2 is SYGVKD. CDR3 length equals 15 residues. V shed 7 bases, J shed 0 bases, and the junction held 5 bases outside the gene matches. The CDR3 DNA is TGTGCCATCAACCCCGGGACAGGGGGCTCCTACGAGCAGTACTTC. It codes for CAINPGTGGSYEQYF.

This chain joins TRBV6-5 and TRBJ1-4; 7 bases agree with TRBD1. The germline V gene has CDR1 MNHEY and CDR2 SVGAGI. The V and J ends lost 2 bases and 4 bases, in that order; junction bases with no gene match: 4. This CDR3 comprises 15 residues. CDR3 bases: TGTGCCAGCAGTTACACCGGGACAGATAATGAAAAACTGTTTTTT. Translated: CASSYTGTDNEKLFF.

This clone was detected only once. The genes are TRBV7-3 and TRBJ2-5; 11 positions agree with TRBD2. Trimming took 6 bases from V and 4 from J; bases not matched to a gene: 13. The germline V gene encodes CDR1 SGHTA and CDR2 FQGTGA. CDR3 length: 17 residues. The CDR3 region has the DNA TGTGCCAGCAGACCCCGGGGGGCTAGCGGGAGGCGAGAGACCCAGTACTTC. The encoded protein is CASRPRGASGRRETQYF.

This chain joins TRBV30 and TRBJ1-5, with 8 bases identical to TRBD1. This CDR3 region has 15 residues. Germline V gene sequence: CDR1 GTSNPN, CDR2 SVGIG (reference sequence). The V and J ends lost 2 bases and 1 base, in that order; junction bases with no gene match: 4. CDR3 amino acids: CAWSPGGRSNQPQHF. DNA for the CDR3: TGTGCCTGGAGTCCAGGGGGCCGAAGCAATCAGCCCCAGCATTTT.

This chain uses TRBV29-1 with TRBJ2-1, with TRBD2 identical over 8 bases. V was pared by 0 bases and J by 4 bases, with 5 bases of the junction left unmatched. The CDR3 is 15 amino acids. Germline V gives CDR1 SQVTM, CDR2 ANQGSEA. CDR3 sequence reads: CSVEDERERYNEQFF. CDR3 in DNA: TGCAGCGTTGAAGACGAGCGGGAGAGATACAATGAGCAGTTCTTC.

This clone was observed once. The CDR3: CASSQLMGLAGANTGELFF. DNA of the CDR3: TGCGCCAGCAGCCAATTGATGGGACTAGCGGGAGCGAACACCGGGGAGCTGTTTTTT. The V call is TRBV4-3, the J call TRBJ2-2; 14 nucleotides align to TRBD2. V lost 2 bases to trimming and J lost 0 bases; unmatched junction nucleotides: 5. The CDR3 totals 19 residues. From germline, CDR1 is LGHNA and CDR2 YSLEER.

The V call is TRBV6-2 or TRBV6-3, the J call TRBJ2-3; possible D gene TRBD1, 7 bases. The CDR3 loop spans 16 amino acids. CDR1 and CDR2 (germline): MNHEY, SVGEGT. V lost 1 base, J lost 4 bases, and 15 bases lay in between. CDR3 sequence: CASSYWRGQGSDTQYF. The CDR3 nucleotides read TGTGCCAGCAGTTACTGGAGGGGGCAAGGATCAGATACGCAGTATTTT.

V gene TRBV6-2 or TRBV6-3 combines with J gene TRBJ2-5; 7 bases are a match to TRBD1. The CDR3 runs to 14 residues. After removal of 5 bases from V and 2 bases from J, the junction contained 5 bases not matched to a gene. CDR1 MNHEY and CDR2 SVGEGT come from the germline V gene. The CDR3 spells CASSTQQGQETQYF. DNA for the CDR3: TGTGCCAGCAGTACACAACAGGGGCAAGAGACCCAGTACTTC.

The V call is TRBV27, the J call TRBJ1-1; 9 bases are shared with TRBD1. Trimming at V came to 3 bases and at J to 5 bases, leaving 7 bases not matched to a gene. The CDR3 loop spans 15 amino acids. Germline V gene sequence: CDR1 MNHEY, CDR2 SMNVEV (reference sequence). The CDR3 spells CASSFHRGLQTEAFF. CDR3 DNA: TGTGCCAGCAGTTTCCACAGGGGGCTTCAGACTGAAGCTTTCTTT.

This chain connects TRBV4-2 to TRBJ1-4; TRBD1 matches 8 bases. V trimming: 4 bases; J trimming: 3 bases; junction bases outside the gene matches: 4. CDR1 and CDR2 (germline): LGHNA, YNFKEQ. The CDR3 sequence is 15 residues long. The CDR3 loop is CASSLDRGANEKLFF. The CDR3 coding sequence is TGTGCCAGCAGCCTCGACAGGGGAGCTAATGAAAAACTGTTTTTT.

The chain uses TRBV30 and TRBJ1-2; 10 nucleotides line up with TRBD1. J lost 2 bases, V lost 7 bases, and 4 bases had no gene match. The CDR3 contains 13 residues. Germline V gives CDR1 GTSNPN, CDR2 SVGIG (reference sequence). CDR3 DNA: TGTGCCTCACGGACAGGGGGAAACTATGGCTACACCTTC. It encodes CASRTGGNYGYTF.

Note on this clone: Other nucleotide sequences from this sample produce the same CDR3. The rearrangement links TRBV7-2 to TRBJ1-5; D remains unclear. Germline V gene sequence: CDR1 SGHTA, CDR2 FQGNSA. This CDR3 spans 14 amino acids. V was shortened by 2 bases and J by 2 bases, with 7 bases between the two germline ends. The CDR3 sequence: CASSLRRGNQPQHF. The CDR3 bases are TGTGCCAGCAGCTTACGACGGGGCAATCAGCCCCAGCATTTT.

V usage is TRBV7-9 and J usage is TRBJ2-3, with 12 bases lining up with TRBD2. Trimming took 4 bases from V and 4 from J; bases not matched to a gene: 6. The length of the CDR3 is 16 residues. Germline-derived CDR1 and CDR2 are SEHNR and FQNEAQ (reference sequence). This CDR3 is CASSYTSGRSPDTQYF. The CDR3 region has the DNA TGTGCCAGCAGCTACACTAGCGGGAGGTCCCCAGATACGCAGTATTTT.

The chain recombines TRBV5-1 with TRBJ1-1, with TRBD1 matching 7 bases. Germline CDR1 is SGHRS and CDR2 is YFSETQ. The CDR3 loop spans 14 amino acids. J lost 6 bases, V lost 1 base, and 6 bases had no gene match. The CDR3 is CASSLTGDGAEAFF. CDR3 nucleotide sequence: TGCGCCAGCAGCTTGACAGGGGACGGGGCTGAAGCTTTCTTT.

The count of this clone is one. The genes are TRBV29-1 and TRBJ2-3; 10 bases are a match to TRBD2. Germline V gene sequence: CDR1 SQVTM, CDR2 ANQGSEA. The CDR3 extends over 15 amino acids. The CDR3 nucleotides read TGCAGTCTCTCCGGGACTAGCGAAAGCACAGATACGCAGTATTTT. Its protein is CSLSGTSESTDTQYF.